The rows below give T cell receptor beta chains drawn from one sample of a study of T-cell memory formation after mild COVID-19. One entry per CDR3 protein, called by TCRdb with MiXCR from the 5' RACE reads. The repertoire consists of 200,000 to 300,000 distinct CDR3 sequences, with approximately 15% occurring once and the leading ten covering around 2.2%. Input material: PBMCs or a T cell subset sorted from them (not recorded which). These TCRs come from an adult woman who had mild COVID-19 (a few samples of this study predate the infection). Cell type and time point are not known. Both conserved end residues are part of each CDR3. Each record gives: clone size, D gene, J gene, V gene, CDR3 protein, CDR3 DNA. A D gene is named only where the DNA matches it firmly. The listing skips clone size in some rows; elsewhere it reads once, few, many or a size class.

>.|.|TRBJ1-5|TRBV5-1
CASSLDGYQPQHF
TGCGCCAGCAGCTTGGACGGGTATCAGCCCCAGCATTTT
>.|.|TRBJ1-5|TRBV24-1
CATSDAGQPQHF
TGTGCCACCAGTGACGCGGGGCAGCCCCAGCATTTT
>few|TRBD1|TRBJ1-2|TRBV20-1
CSARDRGSNYGYTF
TGCAGTGCTAGGGACAGGGGATCTAACTATGGCTACACCTTC
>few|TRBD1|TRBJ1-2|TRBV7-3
CASSLLSGGSIDGYTF
TGTGCCAGCAGCTTACTATCAGGGGGGAGCATTGATGGCTACACCTTC
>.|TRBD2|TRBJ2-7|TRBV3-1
CASSQVGRAGGYAYEQYF
TGTGCCAGCAGCCAAGTGGGTCGAGCGGGGGGGTACGCCTACGAGCAGTACTTC
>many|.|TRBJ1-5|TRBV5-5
CASTRGQGSNQPQHF
TGTGCCAGCACCCGCGGGCAGGGGAGCAATCAGCCCCAGCATTTT
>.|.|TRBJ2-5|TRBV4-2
CASSQDRVTVGLETQYF
TGTGCCAGCAGCCAAGATCGGGTAACGGTAGGCTTAGAGACCCAGTACTTC
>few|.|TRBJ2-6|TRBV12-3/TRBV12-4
CASSSRGGGANVLTF
TGTGCCAGCAGTTCAAGGGGTGGCGGGGCCAACGTCCTGACTTTC
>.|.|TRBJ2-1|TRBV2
CASSPPGDYEQFF
TGTGCCAGCAGCCCTCCGGGGGACTATGAGCAGTTCTTC
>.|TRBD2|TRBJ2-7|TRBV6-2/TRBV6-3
CASSFPGTSLF
TGTGCCAGCAGTTTCCCTGGGACTAGCTTATTC
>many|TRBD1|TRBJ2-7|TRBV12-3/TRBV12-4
CASSLPTTGPNEQYF
TGTGCCAGCAGCCTTCCAACGACAGGGCCCAACGAGCAGTACTTC
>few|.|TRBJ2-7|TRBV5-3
CARSLAGPYEQYF
TGTGCCAGAAGCTTGGCGGGGCCCTACGAGCAGTACTTC
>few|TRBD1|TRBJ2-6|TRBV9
CASSVRDSSGANVLTF
TGTGCCAGCAGCGTACGGGACAGCTCTGGGGCCAACGTCCTGACTTTC
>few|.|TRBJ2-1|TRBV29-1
CSVPGALYNEQFF
TGCAGCGTACCGGGGGCCCTCTACAATGAGCAGTTCTTC
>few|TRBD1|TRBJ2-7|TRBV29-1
CSVETGSDEQYF
TGCAGCGTGGAGACAGGGAGCGACGAGCAGTACTTC
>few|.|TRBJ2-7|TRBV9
CASSPSSGGPSYEQYF
TGTGCCAGCAGCCCCTCATCCGGGGGGCCGTCCTACGAGCAGTACTTC
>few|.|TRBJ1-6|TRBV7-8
CASSSGSFVGSPLHF
TGTGCCAGCAGCTCGGGATCCTTTGTCGGTTCACCCCTCCACTTT
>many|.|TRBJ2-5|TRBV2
CASSDRVREETQYF
TGTGCCAGCAGTGATAGGGTCCGGGAAGAGACCCAGTACTTC
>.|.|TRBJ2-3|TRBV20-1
CSARDRHPSTDTQYF
TGCAGTGCTAGAGATAGACATCCATCCACAGATACGCAGTATTTT
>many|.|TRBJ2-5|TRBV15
CATSRQNGEETQYF
TGTGCCACCAGCAGACAAAATGGGGAAGAGACCCAGTACTTC
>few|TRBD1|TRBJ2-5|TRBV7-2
CASSPRRTGSQETQYF
TGTGCCAGCAGCCCCAGGCGGACAGGGAGTCAGGAGACCCAGTACTTC
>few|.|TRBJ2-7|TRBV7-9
CASSSDLTAFLSYEQYF
TGTGCCAGCAGCTCCGATTTGACAGCCTTCCTCTCCTACGAGCAGTACTTC
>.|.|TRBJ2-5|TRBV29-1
CSVRRGGTETQYF
TGCAGCGTCCGAAGGGGGGGCACGGAGACCCAGTACTTC
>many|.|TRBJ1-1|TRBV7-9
CASSSLIRERPGHWNTEAFF
TGTGCCAGCAGCTCTCTTATTCGGGAAAGACCGGGACACTGGAACACTGAAGCTTTCTTT
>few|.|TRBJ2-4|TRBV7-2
CASRDWRSAKNIQYF
TGTGCCAGCAGGGATTGGAGAAGCGCCAAAAACATTCAGTACTTC
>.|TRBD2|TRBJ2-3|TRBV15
CATSRGEGLAATDTQYF
TGTGCCACCAGCAGAGGGGAAGGACTAGCGGCCACAGATACGCAGTATTTT
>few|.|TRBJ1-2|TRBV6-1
CASSAQTNYGYTF
TGTGCCAGCAGTGCGCAAACGAACTATGGCTACACCTTC
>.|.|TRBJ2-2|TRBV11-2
CASSFGLGRTGELFF
TGTGCCAGCAGCTTCGGACTCGGGCGGACCGGGGAGCTGTTTTTT
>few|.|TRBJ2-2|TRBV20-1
CSARDPGRRHTGELFF
TGCAGTGCTAGAGATCCGGGCAGGAGACACACCGGGGAGCTGTTTTTT
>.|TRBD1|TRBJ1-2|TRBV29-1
CSVEILGQGNGYTF
TGCAGCGTTGAAATTCTGGGACAGGGAAATGGCTACACCTTC
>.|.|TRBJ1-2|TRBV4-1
CASSQEGVRGYGYTF
TGCGCCAGCAGCCAAGAAGGAGTTCGAGGCTATGGCTACACCTTC
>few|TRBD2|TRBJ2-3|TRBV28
CASNPPLGGIAGHNGDTQYF
TGTGCCAGCAATCCCCCTTTAGGCGGAATAGCGGGCCATAATGGGGATACGCAGTATTTT
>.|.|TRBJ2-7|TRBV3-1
CASSQGQVRYEQYF
TGTGCCAGCAGCCAAGGGCAGGTCCGCTACGAGCAGTACTTC
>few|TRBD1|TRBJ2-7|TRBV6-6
CASSSSRTGNQNAEQYF
TGTGCCAGCAGTTCATCCAGGACAGGGAATCAGAACGCCGAGCAGTACTTC
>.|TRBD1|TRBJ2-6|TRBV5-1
CASSRDSLASGANVLTF
TGCGCCAGCAGTCGGGACAGCCTTGCCTCTGGGGCCAACGTCCTGACTTTC
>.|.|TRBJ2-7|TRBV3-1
CASSPGVDGHEQYF
TGTGCCAGCAGCCCCGGGGTAGATGGCCACGAGCAGTACTTC
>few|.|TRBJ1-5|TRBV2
CASSEALDDQPQHF
TGTGCCAGCAGTGAAGCTTTGGACGATCAGCCCCAGCATTTT
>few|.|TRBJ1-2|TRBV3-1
CASSQAEGGYTF
TGTGCCAGCAGCCAAGCCGAGGGTGGCTACACCTTC
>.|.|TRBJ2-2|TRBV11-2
CASSSSFNTGELFF
TGTGCCAGCAGCTCTAGCTTTAACACCGGGGAGCTGTTTTTT
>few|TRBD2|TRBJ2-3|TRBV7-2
CASRQGSTSGKYTQYF
TGTGCCTCTAGACAGGGTTCTACTAGCGGGAAATATACGCAGTATTTT
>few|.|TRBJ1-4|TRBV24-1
CATSDPLDSPSEKLFF
TGTGCCACCAGTGATCCCTTGGACAGTCCGAGTGAAAAACTGTTTTTT
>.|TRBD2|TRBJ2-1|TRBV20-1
CSAIQTSGPFPGYNEQFF
TGCAGTGCTATCCAAACTAGCGGGCCCTTCCCTGGATACAATGAGCAGTTCTTC
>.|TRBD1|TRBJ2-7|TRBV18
CASCASGQGLAEQYF
TGTGCCAGCTGCGCCTCGGGACAGGGCCTCGCCGAGCAGTACTTC
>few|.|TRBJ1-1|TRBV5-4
CASSRRGLNTEAFF
TGTGCCAGCAGCAGGAGGGGCCTTAACACTGAAGCTTTCTTT
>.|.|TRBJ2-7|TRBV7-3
CASSVGIAGEQYF
TGTGCCAGCAGCGTAGGGATCGCTGGCGAGCAGTACTTC
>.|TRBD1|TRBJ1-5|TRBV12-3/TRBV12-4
CASSRDRARQPQHF
TGTGCCAGCAGTCGAGACAGGGCTCGGCAGCCCCAGCATTTT
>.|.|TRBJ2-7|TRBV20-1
CSAGGTALSYEQYF
TGCAGTGCGGGCGGGACAGCCCTCTCCTACGAGCAGTACTTC
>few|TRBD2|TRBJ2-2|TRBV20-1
CSATSGRGLSGELFF
TGCAGTGCTACTAGCGGGAGGGGTCTATCCGGGGAGCTGTTTTTT
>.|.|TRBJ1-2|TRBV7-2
CASSPSYRVNYGYTF
TGTGCCAGCAGCCCATCTTACAGGGTGAACTATGGCTACACCTTC
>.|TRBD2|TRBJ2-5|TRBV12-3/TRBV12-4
CASSTWLAGGPQETQYF
TGTGCCAGCAGTACCTGGCTAGCGGGAGGGCCTCAAGAGACCCAGTACTTC
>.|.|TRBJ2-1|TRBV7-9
CASSSGLPSSYNEQFF
TGTGCCAGCAGCTCGGGACTGCCTAGCTCCTACAATGAGCAGTTCTTC
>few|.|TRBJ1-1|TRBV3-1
CASTGSGVTEAFF
TGTGCGTCTACAGGGTCCGGAGTCACTGAAGCTTTCTTT
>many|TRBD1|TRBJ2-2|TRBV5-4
CASSPLGTVNTGELFF
TGTGCCAGCAGCCCTCTGGGGACAGTGAACACCGGGGAGCTGTTTTTT
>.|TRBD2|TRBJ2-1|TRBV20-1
CSAGSELAGARGEQFF
TGCAGTGCTGGAAGCGAACTAGCGGGGGCACGTGGCGAGCAGTTCTTC
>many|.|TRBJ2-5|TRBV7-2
CASSLELRETQYF
TGTGCCAGCAGCTTAGAACTCCGGGAGACCCAGTACTTC
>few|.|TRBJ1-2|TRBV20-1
CSVPETATYGYTF
TGCAGTGTCCCCGAGACAGCGACTTATGGCTACACCTTC
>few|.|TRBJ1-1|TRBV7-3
CASSPARVKSRTEAFF
TGTGCCAGCAGCCCCGCCCGGGTGAAAAGTAGGACTGAAGCTTTCTTT
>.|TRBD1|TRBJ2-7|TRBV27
CASSYYRDRVREQYF
TGTGCCAGCAGTTACTACCGGGACAGGGTGCGCGAGCAGTACTTC
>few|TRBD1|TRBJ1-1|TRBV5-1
CASSPGTGGRTEAFF
TGCGCCAGCAGCCCCGGGACAGGGGGCAGGACTGAAGCTTTCTTT